This record looks at one T cell receptor (beta chain) sequence and its context. Its antigen is unidentified. Germline assignment: CDR1 SEHNR and CDR2 FQNEAQ (reference sequence). The CDR3 loop spans 13 amino acids. The V end was cut by 4 bases, the J end by 6 bases, with 12 bases between. Using immunoSEQ multiplex PCR, the repertoire was profiled, and TCRdb retains in-frame clones only, with some absent. The table includes tens of thousands of clones, around 93% detected once. These data are taken from a study of a mutant IDH1 vaccine in newly diagnosed glioma. Study as a whole: Radiotherapy, temozolomide, or both had been given previously, and both were given to most.

The time point: week 23, last vaccination. Doses comprised 300 ug of mutant IDH1 20-mer peptide each, plus topical imiquimod. The source was PBMCs, collected from a glioma patient whose treatment included an IDH1 peptide vaccine. The V gene is TRBV7-9, the J gene TRBJ1-1, with a tentative D call TRBD1 (5 bases). The source of this sequence is a man aged 50 to 60 with glioma. CDR3 in amino acids: CASSSSGTPEAFF. The CDR3 DNA sequence: TGTGCCAGCAGCTCTTCGGGGACGCCTGAAGCTTTCTTT.